This T cell receptor beta chain was recorded in a study of OX40 agonist ivuxolimab in advanced cancers. Across the study: At approximately 80% male, the cohort had a mean age of roughly 60 years, ranging from roughly 23 to 80.

Trimming removed 5 bases at V and 4 bases at J, with 8 bases between. The CDR3 has 12 amino acids. CDR1 SGHAT and CDR2 FQNNGV come from the germline V gene. Assay used: immunoSEQ multiplex PCR; TCRdb lists only in-frame clones, some missing. Counted here are 65,000 to 70,000 clones, 82% occurring once; the ten biggest clones make up 0.35% to 0.5%. Regarding this clone: Its specificity is unknown.

Study findings and constraints: Compared with CD4+, CD8+ T cells on average had more expanded clones. Doses of 0.1 to 3.0 mg/kg were accompanied by clonal expansion of CD4+ and CD8+ blood T cells by week 6.

The V gene is TRBV11-2, the J gene TRBJ1-2; no clear D. The specimen was CD4+ or CD8+ T cells sorted from blood, collected in a trial of the OX40 agonist ivuxolimab. The clonotype was recovered from an adult with an advanced solid tumor such as melanoma, head and neck, liver or kidney cancer. The CDR3 is CASSPHGYGYTF. The DNA of the CDR3 is TGTGCCAGCAGCCCCCACGGCTATGGCTACACCTTC.